This TCR beta chain appears in the sequencing data of a study of shared clonotypes between healthy human individuals. CDR1 and CDR2 (germline): SEHNR, FQNEAQ (reference sequence). The CDR3 contains 15 residues. V lost 5 bases and J lost 5; bases outside the gene matches: 9. As processed by the authors: ImmunoSEQ yielded junction-only sequences lacking quality scores, so filtering differed. The table came from immunoSEQ multiplex PCR; TCRdb's copy has only in-frame clones and leaves some out. V, J and clone size derive from that table, while D and trimming were established from the DNA sequence. The sample records about 490,000 clones, 70% to 85% being singletons.

The clonotype was recovered from a woman in her thirties or forties in good health. Some clones in this sample may be carry-over from other donors' samples. Sequences were obtained from PBMCs. This chain connects TRBV7-9 to TRBJ2-1; 7 nucleotides align to TRBD1. The CDR3 sequence is CASSRLGQLNNEQFF. In nucleotides, the CDR3 is TGTGCCAGCAGCCGATTGGGACAGTTAAACAATGAGCAGTTCTTC.